These T cell receptor beta chains were read from a single sample in a study of blood T cell repertoires in COVID-19. The protocol was immunoSEQ multiplex PCR, while the TCRdb copy is restricted to in-frame clones and leaves out a portion. The data contain 200,000 to 250,000 clones, approximately 80% of them singletons. Source material: PBMCs or T cells enriched from blood (not recorded which). These receptors were obtained from a man between 60 and 75 years old who had recovered from COVID-19. Each CDR3 is given with its conserved first and last residue. The order of the fields is D gene, V gene, clone size, J gene, CDR3 protein, CDR3 DNA. The D gene is left open where the match is weak. The size entry is marked missing in some rows and otherwise reads once, few, many or a size class.

>TRBD2|TRBV5-1|NA|TRBJ2-1
CASSLDGGSSYNEQFF
TGCGCCAGCAGCTTGGATGGCGGGAGCTCCTACAATGAGCAGTTCTTC
>NA|TRBV15|NA|TRBJ2-7
CATSRGLQGSEQYF
TGTGCCACCAGCAGAGGACTACAGGGTTCCGAGCAGTACTTC
>NA|TRBV2|NA|TRBJ1-1
CASRGRIRGNTEAFF
TGTGCCAGCAGAGGCCGAATTAGAGGGAACACTGAAGCTTTCTTT
>TRBD1|TRBV5-5|NA|TRBJ1-6
CASSPGQGSYNSPLHF
TGTGCCAGCAGCCCGGGACAGGGTTCCTATAATTCACCCCTCCACTTT
>NA|TRBV19|NA|TRBJ1-1
CASSIGGVHTEAFF
TGTGCCAGTAGTATAGGGGGCGTGCACACTGAAGCTTTCTTT
>NA|TRBV7-6|NA|TRBJ1-3
CASSFLGGGSGNTIYF
TGTGCCAGCAGCTTTTTGGGGGGAGGCTCTGGAAACACCATATATTTT
>NA|TRBV19|NA|TRBJ1-1
CASSIRVMNTEAFF
TGTGCCAGTAGTATCAGGGTTATGAACACTGAAGCTTTCTTT
>NA|TRBV7-9|NA|TRBJ2-7
CASSRQTSNEQYF
TGTGCCAGCAGCAGACAGACATCAAACGAGCAGTACTTC
>NA|TRBV30|NA|TRBJ1-1
CAWSPQGPNTEAFF
TGTGCCTGGAGCCCCCAGGGCCCTAACACTGAAGCTTTCTTT
>NA|TRBV7-2|NA|TRBJ1-6
CATAQGRVDSPLHF
TGTGCCACCGCCCAGGGCAGGGTGGATTCACCCCTCCACTTT
>NA|TRBV6-1|NA|TRBJ1-5
CASSEVWRGGNQPQHF
TGTGCCAGCAGTGAAGTCTGGCGGGGGGGCAATCAGCCCCAGCATTTT
>TRBD2|TRBV4-3|NA|TRBJ2-5
CASSPFGGETQYF
TGCGCCAGCAGCCCCTTCGGGGGGGAGACCCAGTACTTC
>NA|TRBV19|NA|TRBJ1-5
CASSNRDNQPQHF
TGTGCCAGTAGTAACAGGGATAATCAGCCCCAGCATTTT
>NA|TRBV29-1|few|TRBJ1-2
CSVDRQGPNYGYTF
TGCAGCGTTGACCGGCAGGGCCCCAACTATGGCTACACCTTC
>NA|TRBV11-2|NA|TRBJ2-7
CASSLVGGLFSYEQYF
TGTGCCAGCAGCTTAGTAGGCGGGCTCTTTTCCTACGAGCAGTACTTC
>TRBD1|TRBV15|few|TRBJ2-1
CATSREGQGLLYNEQFF
TGTGCCACCAGCAGGGAAGGACAGGGGCTACTATACAATGAGCAGTTCTTC
>NA|TRBV5-6|NA|TRBJ2-7
CASSLRGPIHEQYF
TGTGCCAGCAGCTTAAGGGGCCCAATCCACGAGCAGTACTTC
>NA|TRBV11-2|NA|TRBJ2-5
CASSLGLGETQYF
TGTGCCAGCAGCTTAGGTCTAGGAGAGACCCAGTACTTC
>NA|TRBV3-1/TRBV3-2|NA|TRBJ1-5
CASSQDGGNQPQHF
TGTGCCAGCAGCCAAGATGGGGGGAATCAGCCCCAGCATTTT
>NA|TRBV6-6|NA|TRBJ2-1
CASRGLYNEQFF
TGTGCCAGCAGGGGACTTTACAATGAGCAGTTCTTC
>NA|TRBV4-2|NA|TRBJ2-2
CASSQNRAAGELFF
TGTGCCAGCAGCCAAAACAGGGCCGCAGGGGAGCTGTTTTTT
>NA|TRBV7-6|NA|TRBJ2-7
CASSPGLIPYEQYF
TGTGCCAGCAGCCCCGGACTGATCCCCTACGAGCAGTACTTC
>NA|TRBV4-1|once|TRBJ2-7
CASSQGRGPTYEQYF
TGCGCCAGCAGCCAAGGGCGGGGGCCTACCTACGAGCAGTACTTC
>TRBD1|TRBV10-3|NA|TRBJ2-7
CAISGTGVGEQYF
TGTGCCATCAGTGGGACAGGGGTAGGCGAGCAGTACTTC
>TRBD1|TRBV27|NA|TRBJ2-7
CASSLGTAYEQYF
TGTGCCAGCAGTTTAGGGACAGCCTACGAGCAGTACTTC
>NA|TRBV11-2|NA|TRBJ1-1
CASSRSTGGRNTEAFF
TGTGCCAGCAGCCGGTCCACTGGGGGCCGGAACACTGAAGCTTTCTTT
>TRBD1|TRBV7-9|NA|TRBJ2-1
CASSPQGAGYNEQFF
TGTGCCAGCAGCCCACAGGGGGCTGGATACAATGAGCAGTTCTTC
>NA|TRBV5-1|NA|TRBJ1-1
CASSLEFGGLDGAFF
TGCGCCAGCAGCTTGGAGTTTGGGGGCTTGGATGGAGCTTTCTTT
>NA|TRBV5-6|NA|TRBJ2-6
CASSLGHRAAGANVLTF
TGTGCCAGCAGCTTGGGGCACAGGGCTGCTGGGGCCAACGTCCTGACTTTC
>NA|TRBV5-5|NA|TRBJ1-5
CASSLVLRQPQHF
TGTGCCAGCAGCTTGGTATTGAGACAGCCCCAGCATTTT
>NA|TRBV12-5|NA|TRBJ1-5
CASGFLQGQPQHF
TGTGCTAGTGGTTTCCTACAGGGTCAGCCCCAGCATTTT
>TRBD1|TRBV19|NA|TRBJ1-2
CASSTQGDSGYGYTF
TGTGCCAGTAGTACCCAAGGGGACAGCGGATATGGCTACACCTTC
>NA|TRBV6-1|NA|TRBJ2-3
CASSEAAAGTDTQYF
TGTGCCAGCAGTGAGGCGGCAGCAGGCACAGATACGCAGTATTTT
>NA|TRBV19|NA|TRBJ1-4
CASSIRTAENEKLFF
TGTGCCAGTAGTATTCGGACAGCGGAGAATGAAAAACTGTTTTTT
>TRBD1|TRBV10-3|NA|TRBJ1-1
CAIGSGGRPNTEAFF
TGTGCCATCGGTTCAGGGGGGCGACCCAACACTGAAGCTTTCTTT
>NA|TRBV6-5|NA|TRBJ2-7
CASRSDRQTYEQYF
TGTGCCAGCAGGTCGGACAGACAAACCTACGAGCAGTACTTC
>NA|TRBV18|NA|TRBJ1-4
CASSPFGRATNEKLFF
TGTGCCAGCTCACCATTTGGGCGGGCAACTAATGAAAAACTGTTTTTT
>TRBD1|TRBV29-1|NA|TRBJ1-2
CSVYPQGAFGYTF
TGCAGCGTGTACCCACAGGGGGCCTTTGGCTACACCTTC
>TRBD1|TRBV4-2|NA|TRBJ1-3
CASSLEPTGGGNTIYF
TGTGCCAGCAGCCTCGAACCGACAGGGGGTGGAAACACCATATATTTT
>NA|TRBV5-8|NA|TRBJ1-5
CASSLGRFSNQPQHF
TGTGCCAGCAGCTTGGGCAGATTTAGCAATCAGCCCCAGCATTTT
>NA|TRBV5-1|NA|TRBJ1-2
CASSLVQGGHGYTF
TGCGCCAGCAGCTTGGTGCAGGGTGGGCATGGCTACACCTTC
>NA|TRBV19|NA|TRBJ1-1
CASQEARLNTEAFF
TGTGCCAGTCAGGAGGCCAGACTAAACACTGAAGCTTTCTTT
>NA|TRBV19|NA|TRBJ1-5
CASSGGLLHF
TGTGCCAGTAGTGGGGGACTACTGCATTTT
>TRBD1|TRBV19|NA|TRBJ1-5
CASCPWTGGSLNSNQPQHF
TGTGCCAGTTGTCCCTGGACAGGGGGCTCTTTGAATAGCAATCAGCCCCAGCATTTT